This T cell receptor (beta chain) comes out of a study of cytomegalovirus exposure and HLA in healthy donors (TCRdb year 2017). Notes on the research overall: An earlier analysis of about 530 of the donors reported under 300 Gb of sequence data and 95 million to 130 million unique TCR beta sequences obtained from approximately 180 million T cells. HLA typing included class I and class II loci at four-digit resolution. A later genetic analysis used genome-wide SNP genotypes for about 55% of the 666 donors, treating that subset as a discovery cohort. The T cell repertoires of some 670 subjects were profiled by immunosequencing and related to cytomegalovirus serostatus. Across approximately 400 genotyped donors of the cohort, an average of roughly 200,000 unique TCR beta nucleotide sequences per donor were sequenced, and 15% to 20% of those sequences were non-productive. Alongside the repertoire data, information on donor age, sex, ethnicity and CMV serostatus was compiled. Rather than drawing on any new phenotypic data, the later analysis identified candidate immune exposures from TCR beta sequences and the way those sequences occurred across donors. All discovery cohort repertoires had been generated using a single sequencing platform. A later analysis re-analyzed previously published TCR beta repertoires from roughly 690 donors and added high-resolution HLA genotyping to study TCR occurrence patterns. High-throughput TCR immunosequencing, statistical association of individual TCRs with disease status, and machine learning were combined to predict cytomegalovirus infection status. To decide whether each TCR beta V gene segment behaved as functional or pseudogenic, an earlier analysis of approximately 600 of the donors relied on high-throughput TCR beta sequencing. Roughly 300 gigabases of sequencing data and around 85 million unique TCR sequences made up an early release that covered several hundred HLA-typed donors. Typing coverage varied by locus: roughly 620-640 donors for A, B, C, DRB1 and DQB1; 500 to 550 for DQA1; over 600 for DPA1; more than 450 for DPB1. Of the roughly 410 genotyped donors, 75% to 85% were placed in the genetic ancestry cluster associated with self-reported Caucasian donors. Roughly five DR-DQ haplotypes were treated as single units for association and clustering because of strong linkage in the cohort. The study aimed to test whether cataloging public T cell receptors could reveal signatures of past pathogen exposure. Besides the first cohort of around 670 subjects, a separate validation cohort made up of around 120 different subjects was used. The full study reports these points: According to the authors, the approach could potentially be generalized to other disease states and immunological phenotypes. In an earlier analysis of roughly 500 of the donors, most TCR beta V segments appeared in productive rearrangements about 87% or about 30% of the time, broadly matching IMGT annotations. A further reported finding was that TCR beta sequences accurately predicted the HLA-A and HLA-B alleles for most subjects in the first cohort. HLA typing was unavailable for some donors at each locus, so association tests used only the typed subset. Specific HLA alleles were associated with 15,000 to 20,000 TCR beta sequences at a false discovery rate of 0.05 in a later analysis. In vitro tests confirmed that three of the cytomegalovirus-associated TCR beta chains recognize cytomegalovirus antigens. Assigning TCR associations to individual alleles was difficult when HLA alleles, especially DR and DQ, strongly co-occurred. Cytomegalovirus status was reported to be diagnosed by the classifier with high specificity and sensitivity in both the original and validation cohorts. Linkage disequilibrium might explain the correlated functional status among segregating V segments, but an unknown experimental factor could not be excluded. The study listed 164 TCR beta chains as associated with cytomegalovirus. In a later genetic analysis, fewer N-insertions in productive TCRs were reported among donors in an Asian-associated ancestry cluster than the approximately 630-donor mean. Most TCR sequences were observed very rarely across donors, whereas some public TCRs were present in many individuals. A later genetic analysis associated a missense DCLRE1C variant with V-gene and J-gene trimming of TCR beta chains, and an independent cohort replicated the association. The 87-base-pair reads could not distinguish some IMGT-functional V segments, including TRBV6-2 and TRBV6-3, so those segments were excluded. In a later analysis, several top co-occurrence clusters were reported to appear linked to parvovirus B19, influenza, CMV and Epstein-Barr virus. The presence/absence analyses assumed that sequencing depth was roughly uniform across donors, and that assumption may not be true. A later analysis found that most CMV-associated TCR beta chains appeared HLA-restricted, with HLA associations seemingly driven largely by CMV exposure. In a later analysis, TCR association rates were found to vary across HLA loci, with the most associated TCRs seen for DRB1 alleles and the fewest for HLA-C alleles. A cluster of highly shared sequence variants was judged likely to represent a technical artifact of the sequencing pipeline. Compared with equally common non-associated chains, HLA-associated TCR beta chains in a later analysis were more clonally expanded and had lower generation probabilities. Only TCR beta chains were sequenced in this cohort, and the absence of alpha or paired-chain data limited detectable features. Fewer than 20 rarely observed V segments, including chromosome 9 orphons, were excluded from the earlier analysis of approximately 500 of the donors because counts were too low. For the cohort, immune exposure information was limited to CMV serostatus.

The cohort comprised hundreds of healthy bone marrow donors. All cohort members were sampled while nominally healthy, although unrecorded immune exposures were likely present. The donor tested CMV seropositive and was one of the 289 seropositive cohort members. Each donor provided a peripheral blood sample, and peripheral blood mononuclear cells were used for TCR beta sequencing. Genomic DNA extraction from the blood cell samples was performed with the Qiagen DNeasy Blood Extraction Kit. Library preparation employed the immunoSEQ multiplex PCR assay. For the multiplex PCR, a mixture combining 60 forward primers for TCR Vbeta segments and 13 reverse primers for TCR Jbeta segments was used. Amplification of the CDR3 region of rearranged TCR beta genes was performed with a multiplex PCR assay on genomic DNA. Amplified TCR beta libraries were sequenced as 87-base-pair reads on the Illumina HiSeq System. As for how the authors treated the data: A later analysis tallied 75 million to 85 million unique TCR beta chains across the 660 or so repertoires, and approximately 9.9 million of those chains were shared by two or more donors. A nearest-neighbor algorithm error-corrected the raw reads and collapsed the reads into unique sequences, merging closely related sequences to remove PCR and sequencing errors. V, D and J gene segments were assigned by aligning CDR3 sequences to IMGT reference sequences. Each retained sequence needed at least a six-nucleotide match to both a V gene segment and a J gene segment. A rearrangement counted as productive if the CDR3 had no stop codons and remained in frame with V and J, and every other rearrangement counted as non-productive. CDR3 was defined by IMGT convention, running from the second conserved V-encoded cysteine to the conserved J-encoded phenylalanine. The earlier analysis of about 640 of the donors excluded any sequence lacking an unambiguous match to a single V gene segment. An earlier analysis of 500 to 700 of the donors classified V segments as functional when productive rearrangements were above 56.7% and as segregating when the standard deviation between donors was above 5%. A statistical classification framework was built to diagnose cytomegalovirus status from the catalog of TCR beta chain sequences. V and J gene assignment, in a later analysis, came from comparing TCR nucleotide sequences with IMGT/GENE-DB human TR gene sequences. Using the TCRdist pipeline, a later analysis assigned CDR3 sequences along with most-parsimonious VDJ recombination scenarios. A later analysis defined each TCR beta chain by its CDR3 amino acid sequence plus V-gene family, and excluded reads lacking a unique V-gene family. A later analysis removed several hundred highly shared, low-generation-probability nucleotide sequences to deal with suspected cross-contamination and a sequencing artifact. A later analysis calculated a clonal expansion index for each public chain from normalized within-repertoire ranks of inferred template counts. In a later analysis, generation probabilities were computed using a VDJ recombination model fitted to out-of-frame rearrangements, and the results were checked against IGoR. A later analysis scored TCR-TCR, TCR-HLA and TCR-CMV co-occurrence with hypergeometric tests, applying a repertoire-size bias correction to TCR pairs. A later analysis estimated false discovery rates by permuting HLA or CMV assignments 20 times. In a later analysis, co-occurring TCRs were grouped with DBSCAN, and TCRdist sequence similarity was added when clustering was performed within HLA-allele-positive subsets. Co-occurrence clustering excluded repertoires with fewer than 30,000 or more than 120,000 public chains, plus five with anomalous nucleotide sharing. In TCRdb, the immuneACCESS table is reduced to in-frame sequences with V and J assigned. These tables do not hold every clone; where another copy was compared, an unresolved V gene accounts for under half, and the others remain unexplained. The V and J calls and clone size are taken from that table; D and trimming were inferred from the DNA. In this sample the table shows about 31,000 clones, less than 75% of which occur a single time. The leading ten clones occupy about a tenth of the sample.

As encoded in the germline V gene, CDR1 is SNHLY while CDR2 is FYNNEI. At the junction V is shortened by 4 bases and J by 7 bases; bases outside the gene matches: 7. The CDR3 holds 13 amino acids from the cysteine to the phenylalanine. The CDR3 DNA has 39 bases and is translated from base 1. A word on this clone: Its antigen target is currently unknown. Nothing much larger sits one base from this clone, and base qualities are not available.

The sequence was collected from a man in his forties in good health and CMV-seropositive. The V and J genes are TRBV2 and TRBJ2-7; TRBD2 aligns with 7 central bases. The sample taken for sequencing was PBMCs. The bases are TGTGCCAGCAGTGTTTTCGGGGAGGGGGAGCAGTACTTC. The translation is CASSVFGEGEQYF.